These T cell receptor beta chains were read from a single sample in a study of shared T cell receptors in the human thymus. The repertoire was sequenced with immunoSEQ multiplex PCR; TCRdb's copy has only in-frame clones and lacks some. The data hold 700,000 to 750,000 clones, with approximately 83% observed a single time. Another study also made use of these data, one on human thymus T cells.

The material sequenced was thymocytes. Every receptor here comes from a girl in the first two years of life with a congenital heart defect. Both conserved end residues are part of each CDR3. The D gene is left open where the match is weak. Size tells how often a clone was seen (once, few, many) or the class of an expanded clone, and some rows leave it out.

size	J	V	D	DNA	CDR3
NA	TRBJ2-4	TRBV2	NA	TGTGCCAGCCAAGTCCGGGGATTAGCCAAAAACATTCAGTACTTC	CASQVRGLAKNIQYF
once	TRBJ1-2	TRBV2	TRBD1	TGTGCCAGCAGTGAGGACAGGGGAGGGCCTCCTAACTATGGCTACACCTTC	CASSEDRGGPPNYGYTF
NA	TRBJ2-7	TRBV4-1	TRBD1	TGCGCCAGCAGCCAAAAACCGGGACAGATCTTCTACGAGCAGTACTTC	CASSQKPGQIFYEQYF
NA	TRBJ1-4	TRBV4-1	TRBD1	TGCGCCAGCAGCCAAGAGACAGGGACCAGGAAACTGTTTTTT	CASSQETGTRKLFF
NA	TRBJ2-7	TRBV10-3	NA	TGTGCCATCAGTTTTAAGGGGGTCCCCTCCTACGAGCAGTACTTC	CAISFKGVPSYEQYF
NA	TRBJ2-4	TRBV13	TRBD2	TGTGCCAGCAGCCAATGGCCGGGGGGGCCCAGGATCGCCAAAAACATTCAGTACTTC	CASSQWPGGPRIAKNIQYF
NA	TRBJ2-5	TRBV18	NA	TGTGCCAGCTCACCGATACGATTGAGACGACACAGGCGCGAGGAGACCCAGTACTTC	CASSPIRLRRHRREETQYF
NA	TRBJ1-2	TRBV11-2	TRBD1	TGTGCCAGCAGCCCGGGACAGCCTAACTATGGCTACACCTTC	CASSPGQPNYGYTF
NA	TRBJ2-7	TRBV7-9	TRBD2	TGTGCCAGCCCCTCCGGCCTAGCGGGCGAGCAGTACTTC	CASPSGLAGEQYF
NA	TRBJ1-2	TRBV28	NA	TGTGCCAGCAGCCTACCCGGGGGGGGAAGCGATGGCTACACCTTC	CASSLPGGGSDGYTF
NA	TRBJ1-2	TRBV19	NA	TGTGCCAGTAGATACCCGACACAGGTGGAAGTGGGTGGCTACACCTTC	CASRYPTQVEVGGYTF
NA	TRBJ2-3	TRBV4-3	TRBD2	TGCGCCAGCAGCCAAGCAATGGGACTAGGAAACACAGATACGCAGTATTTT	CASSQAMGLGNTDTQYF
NA	TRBJ1-1	TRBV6-6	NA	TGTGCCAGCCGGCTTGGGAGGGAGGCTTTCTTT	CASRLGREAFF
NA	TRBJ1-2	TRBV6-5	NA	TGTGCCAGCACTCAGAGGGCCTCAGCTAACTATGGCTACACCTTC	CASTQRASANYGYTF
once	TRBJ1-2	TRBV29-1	NA	TGCAGCGTTGCTGAGGCAAACTATGGCTACACCTTC	CSVAEANYGYTF
NA	TRBJ1-6	TRBV19	NA	TGTGCCAGTAGTATTAAGCAACGACCCCTCCACTTT	CASSIKQRPLHF
few	TRBJ2-7	TRBV2	TRBD2	TGTGCCAGCAGTCAAACCGGGACTAGCGAGCGGTACTTCTACGAGCAGTACTTC	CASSQTGTSERYFYEQYF
NA	TRBJ1-5	TRBV5-6	NA	TGTGCCAGCAGCGTGGACAGCGGTGGACCCCAGCATTTT	CASSVDSGGPQHF
NA	TRBJ2-5	TRBV12-1	NA	TGTGCCAGCAGCCTCCTGGGGACTAGCGGGCCCGGGGGGGAGACCCAGTACTTC	CASSLLGTSGPGGETQYF
once	TRBJ1-2	TRBV5-1	TRBD1	TGCGCCAGCAGCCCTACCGTCGACAGGGGGCTTCATGGCTACACCTTC	CASSPTVDRGLHGYTF
NA	TRBJ1-1	TRBV18	TRBD1	TGTGCCAGCTCGCGGGGACAGTCTGCTAGTGAAGCTTTCTTT	CASSRGQSASEAFF
NA	TRBJ1-3	TRBV5-5	NA	TGTGCCAGCAGCTTGTTGGACATCGGAAACACCATATATTTT	CASSLLDIGNTIYF
NA	TRBJ1-2	TRBV7-9	TRBD1	TGTGCCAGCAGCTTACCGACCGGGACAGGGAAGGGAGACCTCTATGGCTACACCTTC	CASSLPTGTGKGDLYGYTF
NA	TRBJ1-2	TRBV27	TRBD1	TGTGCCAGCAGTTCTTTACAAAGGGACAGGGGCTATGGCTACACCTTC	CASSSLQRDRGYGYTF
NA	TRBJ1-1	TRBV7-9	NA	TGTGCCAGCAGCCCTAGCGCTGTCAGAAGGAAAACTGAAGCTTTCTTT	CASSPSAVRRKTEAFF
NA	TRBJ1-2	TRBV5-1	NA	TGCGCCAGCAGCCGTATAGGTTGGGGCCTAGGGGATAACTATGGCTACACCTTC	CASSRIGWGLGDNYGYTF
NA	TRBJ2-2	TRBV7-2	NA	TGTGCCAGCAGCTTAAGACAGGAGCTGTTTTTT	CASSLRQELFF
NA	TRBJ1-6	TRBV9	NA	TGTGCCAGCAGCGTACGAGAAAGACCCCTCCACTTT	CASSVRERPLHF
NA	TRBJ2-6	TRBV19	NA	TGTGCCAGTAGTATGACTCTGGTCAACGCTGTCCTGACTTTC	CASSMTLVNAVLTF
NA	TRBJ1-2	TRBV4-1	NA	TGCGCCAGCAGCCAAGTGCCGCGCGGACAGCTGAACTATGGCTACACCTTC	CASSQVPRGQLNYGYTF
NA	TRBJ1-1	TRBV5-6	NA	TGTGCCAGCAGCTTCCTGGAGGGTGTGAACACTGAAGCTTTCTTT	CASSFLEGVNTEAFF
NA	TRBJ1-1	TRBV5-1	TRBD1	TGCGCCAGCAGCTTCGACAGGGGGCGATCGGTTTATAGAGACACTGAAGCTTTCTTT	CASSFDRGRSVYRDTEAFF
NA	TRBJ2-3	TRBV6-5	NA	TGTGCCAGCACCCAGACTAGTCTAAGAGGCACGCAGTATTTT	CASTQTSLRGTQYF
NA	TRBJ2-5	TRBV10-1	NA	TGCGCCAAAGACGAGCGGGTGGGGACCGAAGAGACCCAGTACTTC	CAKDERVGTEETQYF
few	TRBJ2-1	TRBV20-1	NA	TGCAGTGCTCCAAACAATGAGCAGTTCTTC	CSAPNNEQFF
NA	TRBJ2-1	TRBV11-3	TRBD2	TGTGCCAGCAGCTCCGTAGGGGACTATTACGAGCAGTTCTTC	CASSSVGDYYEQFF
NA	TRBJ1-1	TRBV27	TRBD1	TGTGCCAGCAGTTTATCAGCGTCCAAACAGGGGGAAGCGCACATGAACACTGAAGCTTTCTTT	CASSLSASKQGEAHMNTEAFF
NA	TRBJ2-1	TRBV5-1	NA	TGCGCCAGCAGCTTGGACAGGGCGGAAGGTGAGCAGTTCTTC	CASSLDRAEGEQFF
NA	TRBJ1-1	TRBV14	TRBD1	TGTGCCAGCAGCCAAGATGGGCGGGACAGCATCAAAATTAACACTGAAGCTTTCTTT	CASSQDGRDSIKINTEAFF
NA	TRBJ1-1	TRBV28	TRBD1	TGTGCCAGCAGTATCCCTCACAGGGGGTCGGGGTTGGGCACTGAAGCTTTCTTT	CASSIPHRGSGLGTEAFF
NA	TRBJ2-7	TRBV19	NA	TGTGCCAGTAGTTATCACCCTAAAGGGGCCGGGACTGACACCTACGAGCAGTACTTC	CASSYHPKGAGTDTYEQYF
NA	TRBJ2-7	TRBV6-5	TRBD1	TGTGCCAGCAGTGACCGGGACAGGGTGGCCGAGCAGTACTTC	CASSDRDRVAEQYF
NA	TRBJ2-3	TRBV6-1	NA	TGTGCCAGCGGCTGGAGGAGAATCACAGATACGCAGTATTTT	CASGWRRITDTQYF
NA	TRBJ1-5	TRBV5-1	NA	TGCGCCAGCAGTACGGGGGGCGGCGGGGATCAGCCCCAGCATTTT	CASSTGGGGDQPQHF
few	TRBJ1-1	TRBV25-1	NA	TGTGCCAGCAGTGACAGGGAGAACACTGAAGCTTTCTTT	CASSDRENTEAFF
NA	TRBJ2-6	TRBV9	TRBD1	TGTGCCAGCAGCGTATTGACAGGGGGCGGGATCGCTGGGGCCAACGTCCTGACTTTC	CASSVLTGGGIAGANVLTF
NA	TRBJ2-1	TRBV4-1	NA	TGCGCCAGCAGCCAAGATGGGCCGTTTGGGAATGAGCAGTTCTTC	CASSQDGPFGNEQFF
NA	TRBJ2-2	TRBV4-1	TRBD2	TGCGCCAGCAGCCAAGAGACAGCGGGGGGGCTCGACACCGGGGAGCTGTTTTTT	CASSQETAGGLDTGELFF
NA	TRBJ1-4	TRBV5-6	NA	TGTGCCAGCAGCTTGGGCGACAGTACTACCACAAGAGATGAAAAACTGTTTTTT	CASSLGDSTTTRDEKLFF
NA	TRBJ2-7	TRBV2	NA	TGTGCCAGCAGCGGGGGAAAAAAATACGAGCAGTACTTC	CASSGGKKYEQYF